The 15 T cell receptor beta chains below all came from one sample that was sequenced in a study of blood T cell repertoires in COVID-19 (dated by TCRdb to 2019 to 2021). Preparation of the library involved the immunoSEQ multiplex PCR assay. Sourced from immuneACCESS, this table was stored by TCRdb with only in-frame sequences that have V and J called. A share of the clones is absent; for the studies checked, an unresolved V gene accounts for under half, and the remainder has no known explanation. The table for this sample lists roughly 25,000 clones; 66% of them were counted only once. 7.3% of the sample goes to the ten largest clones. The sample was peripheral blood. These receptors were collected from a man aged 55 to 70 with active or convalescent COVID-19.

The rearrangement joins TRBV25-1 to TRBJ1-3, with 7 bases lining up with TRBD1. The V segment lost 6 bases and the J segment 0 bases; nucleotides outside the gene matches: 8. This CDR3 has 16 residues. Germline-derived CDR1 and CDR2 are MGHDK and SYGVNS. The CDR3 protein is CASSNSGQSSGNTIYF. The CDR3 region has the DNA TGTGCCAGCAGCAACTCGGGACAGAGCTCTGGAAACACCATATATTTT.

This chain connects TRBV19 to TRBJ1-2; TRBD1 is a possible D gene (5 bases). Germline V gene sequence: CDR1 LNHDA, CDR2 SQIVND (reference sequence). The CDR3 covers 17 residues. V was shortened by 3 bases and J by 0 bases, with 17 bases between the two germline ends. The DNA for the CDR3 is TGTGCCAGTAGTATGACGATCGACAGAAGGACTAACTATGGCTACACCTTC. It encodes CASSMTIDRRTNYGYTF. Full variable domain (remainder filled in from reference TRBV19 and TRBJ1-2): DGGITQSPKYLFRKEGQNVTLSCEQNLNHDAMYWYRQDPGQGLRLIYYSQIVNDFQKGDIAEGYSVSREKKESFPLTVTSAQKNPTAFYLCASSMTIDRRTNYGYTFGSGTRLTVV.

As DNA, the CDR3 is TGCGCCAGCAGCTTGGGGGGACAGAGGCTAAGCACAGATACGCAGTATTTT. Translating gives CASSLGGQRLSTDTQYF. The gene calls are TRBV5-1 and TRBJ2-3; 7 bases are shared with TRBD1. This CDR3 comprises 17 residues. CDR1 SGHRS and CDR2 YFSETQ come from the germline V gene. V shed 0 bases, J shed 0 bases, and the junction held 7 bases outside the gene matches.

V usage is TRBV5-1 and J usage is TRBJ1-2; D possibly corresponds to TRBD1 (5 bases). The CDR3 has 15 residues. Between the trimmed V and J ends, which lost 1 base and 4 bases, there was a span of 14 bases. From germline, CDR1 is SGHRS and CDR2 YFSETQ. The CDR3: CASSLYRGDVYGYTF. DNA for the CDR3: TGCGCCAGCAGCTTGTATCGGGGGGATGTCTATGGCTACACCTTC.

V is TRBV5-8 and J is TRBJ1-5; D perhaps matches TRBD1 (5 bases). CDR1 is SGHTS, CDR2 YDEGEE, per germline. This CDR3 region has 16 residues. V was trimmed by 3 bases and J by 2 bases, leaving 15 bases between them. The CDR3 sequence is CASSSARGVGNQPQHF. Written as DNA, the CDR3 is TGTGCCAGCAGCTCGGCCCGGGGGGTCGGCAATCAGCCCCAGCATTTT.

This clone qualifies as medium-sized (0.01 to 0.1%). The J gene is TRBJ1-6, the V gene TRBV4-1; a weak D match, TRBD1 (6 bases). V lost 2 bases, J lost 10 bases, and 21 bases lay in between. Per the germline V gene, CDR1 is MGHRA and CDR2 is YSYEKL. CDR3 length equals 17 residues. As DNA, the CDR3 is TGCGCCAGCAGCCAACCCCTTAGGGGGATCATGGGATCACCCCTCCACTTT. Translating gives CASSQPLRGIMGSPLHF.

The rearrangement links TRBV6-1 to TRBJ2-7; TRBD2 agrees at 12 bases. With V trimmed by 4 bases and J by 2 bases, 9 bases remained unmatched. Per the germline V gene, CDR1 is MNHNS and CDR2 is SASEGT. This CDR3 region has 17 residues. The CDR3 here is CASSGLLAGGPAYEQYF. In nucleotides, the CDR3 is TGTGCCAGCAGTGGTCTCCTAGCGGGAGGGCCAGCCTACGAGCAGTACTTC.

This clone was found a few times. The chain combines TRBV7-3 with TRBJ1-2; tentative D call: TRBD1 (5 bases). The CDR3 has 13 amino acids. The ends were cut back, 5 bases at V and 5 bases at J, with 12 bases in the middle. Germline lookup yields CDR1 SGHTA and CDR2 FQGTGA. The CDR3 loop is CASSVQGGYGYTF. The CDR3 DNA sequence: TGTGCCAGCAGCGTGCAGGGAGGATATGGCTACACCTTC.

There are a few counts of this clone. CDR3 nucleotide sequence: TGTGCCAGTAGTACAAGGGGCACTCTGAACACTGAAGCTTTCTTT. Encoded protein: CASSTRGTLNTEAFF. V is TRBV19 and J is TRBJ1-1, with D tentatively TRBD1 (5 bases). The V and J ends lost 4 bases and 0 bases respectively, with 12 bases between them. CDR3 length: 15 residues. Germline CDR1 reads LNHDA; CDR2 reads SQIVND (reference sequence).

This clone was seen a handful of times. This rearrangement joins TRBV14 to TRBJ1-1, with D maybe TRBD1 (5 bases). The CDR3 extends over 14 amino acids. From germline, CDR1 is SGHDN and CDR2 FVKESK. The V gene lost 0 bases and the J gene lost 4 bases, with 9 bases spanning the gap. DNA of the CDR3: TGTGCCAGCAGCCAAGATGGGGGGGGCACTGAAGCTTTCTTT. Protein: CASSQDGGGTEAFF.

The rearrangement uses TRBV5-1 and TRBJ1-1, with 8 bases that match TRBD1. V lost 3 bases, J lost 8 bases, and 9 bases stayed unmatched. This CDR3 contains 14 residues. Germline V lookup: CDR1 SGHRS, CDR2 YFSETQ. As DNA, the CDR3 is TGCGCCAGCAGCTCGTTGGGCAGGGGGCCGGAAGCTTTCTTT. Residues: CASSSLGRGPEAFF.

This clone showed up just once. The chain recombines TRBV6-4 with TRBJ1-2; 9 positions agree with TRBD1. The CDR3 runs 13 residues. The ends lost 5 bases at V and 6 bases at J; junction bases unmatched: 4. Per the germline V gene, CDR1 is MRHNA and CDR2 is SNTAGT. The CDR3 reads CASSPTGGNGYTF. The CDR3 DNA reads TGTGCCAGCAGTCCTACAGGGGGCAATGGCTACACCTTC.

The gene calls are TRBV5-1 and TRBJ2-7; 9 bases map to TRBD1. CDR1 is SGHRS, CDR2 YFSETQ, per germline. The junction had 7 bases not matched to a gene; V was cut back by 3 bases and J by 6 bases. The CDR3 is 14 residues long. The DNA for the CDR3 is TGCGCCAGCAGCTCAGGGACAGGGATGGGCGAGCAGTACTTC. Its protein is CASSSGTGMGEQYF.

The chain combines TRBV10-1 with TRBJ2-7; tentatively, D is TRBD2 (6 bases). The CDR3 has 14 amino acids. CDR1 and CDR2 (germline): WNHNN, SYGVQD (reference sequence). Trimming stripped 3 bases from V and 5 bases from J, with 14 bases between. The chain's CDR3 is CASSDYRRGHEQYF. The CDR3 DNA is TGCGCCAGCAGTGACTACCGGAGGGGTCACGAGCAGTACTTC.

This clone was seen a single time. V is TRBV2 and J is TRBJ2-1, with 7 bases lining up with TRBD1. Germline lookup yields CDR1 SNHLY and CDR2 FYNNEI. Unmatched junction bases numbered 15, after V lost 7 bases and J lost 9 bases. There are 15 residues in the CDR3. CDR3 sequence: CASKPPGQSIPEQFF. DNA for the CDR3: TGTGCCAGCAAGCCTCCGGGACAGTCGATTCCTGAGCAGTTCTTC.